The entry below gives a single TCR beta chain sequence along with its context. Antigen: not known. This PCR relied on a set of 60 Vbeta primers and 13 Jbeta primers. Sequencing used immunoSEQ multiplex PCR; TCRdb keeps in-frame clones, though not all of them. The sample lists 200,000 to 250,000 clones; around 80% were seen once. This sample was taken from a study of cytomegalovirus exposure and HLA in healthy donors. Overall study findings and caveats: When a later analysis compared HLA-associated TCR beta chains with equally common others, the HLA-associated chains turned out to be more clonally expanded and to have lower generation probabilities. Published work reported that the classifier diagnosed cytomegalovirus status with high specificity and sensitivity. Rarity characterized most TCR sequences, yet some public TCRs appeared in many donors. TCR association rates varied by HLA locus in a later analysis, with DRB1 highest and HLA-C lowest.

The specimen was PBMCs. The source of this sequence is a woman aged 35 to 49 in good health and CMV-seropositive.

This CDR3 reads CASSPSLRGSYEQYF. The CDR3 DNA sequence: TGTGCCAGTAGTCCATCATTACGGGGGTCCTACGAGCAGTACTTC. The chain has TRBV19 and TRBJ2-7, with a possible D match to TRBD2 (6 bases). The germline gives CDR1 LNHDA, CDR2 SQIVND (reference sequence). V was cut by 5 bases and J by 1 base, with 15 bases left in between. The CDR3 contains 15 residues.